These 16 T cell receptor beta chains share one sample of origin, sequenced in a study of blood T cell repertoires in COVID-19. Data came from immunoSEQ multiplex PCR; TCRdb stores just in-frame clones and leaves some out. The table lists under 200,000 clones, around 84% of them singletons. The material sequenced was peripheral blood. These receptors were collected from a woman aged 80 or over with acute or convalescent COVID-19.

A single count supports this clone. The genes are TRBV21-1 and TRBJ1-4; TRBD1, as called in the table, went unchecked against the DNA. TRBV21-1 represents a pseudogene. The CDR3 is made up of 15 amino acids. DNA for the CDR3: TGTGCCAGCAGCAAAGAAGGGGACAGGAATGAAAAACTGTTTTTT. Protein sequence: CASSKEGDRNEKLFF.

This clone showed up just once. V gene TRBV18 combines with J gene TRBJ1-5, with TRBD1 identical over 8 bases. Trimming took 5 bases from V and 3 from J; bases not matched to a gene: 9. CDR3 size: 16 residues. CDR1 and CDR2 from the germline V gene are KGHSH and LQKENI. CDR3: CASSEYGTGTNQPQHF. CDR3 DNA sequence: TGTGCCAGCTCAGAATACGGGACAGGTACCAATCAGCCCCAGCATTTT.

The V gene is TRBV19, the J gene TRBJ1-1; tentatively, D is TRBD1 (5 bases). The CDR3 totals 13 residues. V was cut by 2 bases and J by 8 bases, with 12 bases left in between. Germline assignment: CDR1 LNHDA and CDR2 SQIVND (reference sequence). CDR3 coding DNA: TGTGCCAGTAGTATACGGGGGTATCGCGAAGCTTTCTTT. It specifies CASSIRGYREAFF. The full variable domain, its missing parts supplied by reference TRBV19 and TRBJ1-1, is DGGITQSPKYLFRKEGQNVTLSCEQNLNHDAMYWYRQDPGQGLRLIYYSQIVNDFQKGDIAEGYSVSREKKESFPLTVTSAQKNPTAFYLCASSIRGYREAFFGQGTRLTVV.

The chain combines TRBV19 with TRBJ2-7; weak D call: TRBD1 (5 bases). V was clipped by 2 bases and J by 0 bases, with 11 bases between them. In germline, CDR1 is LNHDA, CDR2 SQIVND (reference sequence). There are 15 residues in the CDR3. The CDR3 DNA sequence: TGTGCCAGTAGTATAAACAGGTTATTCTCCTACGAGCAGTACTTC. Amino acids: CASSINRLFSYEQYF.

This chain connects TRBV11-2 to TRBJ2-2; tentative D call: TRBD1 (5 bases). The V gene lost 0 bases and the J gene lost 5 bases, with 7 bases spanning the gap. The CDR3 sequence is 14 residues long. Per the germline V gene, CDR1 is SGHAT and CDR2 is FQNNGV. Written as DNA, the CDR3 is TGTGCCAGCAGCTTAGATTCAGGGACCGGGGAGCTGTTTTTT. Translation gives CASSLDSGTGELFF. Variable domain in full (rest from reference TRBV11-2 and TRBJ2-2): EAGVAQSPRYKIIEKRQSVAFWCNPISGHATLYWYQQILGQGPKLLIQFQNNGVVDDSQLPKDRFSAERLKGVDSTLKIQPAKLEDSAVYLCASSLDSGTGELFFGEGSRLTVL.

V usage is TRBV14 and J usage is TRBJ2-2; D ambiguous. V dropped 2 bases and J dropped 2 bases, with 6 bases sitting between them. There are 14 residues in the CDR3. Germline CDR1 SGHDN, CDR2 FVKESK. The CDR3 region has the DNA TGTGCCAGCAGCCAACTCTTAAACACCGGGGAGCTGTTTTTT. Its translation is CASSQLLNTGELFF.

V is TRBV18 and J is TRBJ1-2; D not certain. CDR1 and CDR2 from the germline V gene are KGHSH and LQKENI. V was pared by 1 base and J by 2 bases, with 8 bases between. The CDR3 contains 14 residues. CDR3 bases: TGTGCCAGCTCACCACGTTTGGGCAACTATGGCTACACCTTC. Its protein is CASSPRLGNYGYTF.

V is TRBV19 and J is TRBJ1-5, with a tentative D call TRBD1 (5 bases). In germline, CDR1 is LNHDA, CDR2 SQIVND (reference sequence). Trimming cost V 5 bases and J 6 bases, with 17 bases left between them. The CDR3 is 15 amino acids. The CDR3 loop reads CASSQAGWGGQPQHF. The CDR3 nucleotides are TGTGCCAGTAGTCAGGCAGGGTGGGGTGGTCAGCCCCAGCATTTT.

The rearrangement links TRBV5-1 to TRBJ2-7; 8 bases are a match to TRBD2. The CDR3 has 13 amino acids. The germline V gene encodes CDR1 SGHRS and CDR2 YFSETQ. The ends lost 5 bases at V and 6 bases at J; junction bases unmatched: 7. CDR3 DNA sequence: TGCGCCAGCAGTGGACTAGCATTACGCGAGCAGTACTTC. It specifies CASSGLALREQYF.

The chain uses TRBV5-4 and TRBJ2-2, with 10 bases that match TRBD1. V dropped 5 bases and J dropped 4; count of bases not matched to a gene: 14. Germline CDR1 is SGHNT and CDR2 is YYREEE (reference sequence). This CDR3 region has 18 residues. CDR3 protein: CASRSGTGVFFGTGELFF. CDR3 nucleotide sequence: TGTGCCAGCAGATCCGGGACAGGGGTATTTTTCGGCACCGGGGAGCTGTTTTTT.

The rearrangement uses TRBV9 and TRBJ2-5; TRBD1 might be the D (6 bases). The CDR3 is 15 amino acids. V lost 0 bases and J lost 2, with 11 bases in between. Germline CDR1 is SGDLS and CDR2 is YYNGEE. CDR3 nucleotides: TGTGCCAGCAGCGTAGAGGGGGTAGGACAAGAGACCCAGTACTTC. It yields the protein CASSVEGVGQETQYF.

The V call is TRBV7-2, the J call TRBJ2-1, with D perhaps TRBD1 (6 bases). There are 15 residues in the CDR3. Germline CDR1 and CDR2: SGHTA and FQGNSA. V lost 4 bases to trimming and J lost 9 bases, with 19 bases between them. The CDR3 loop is CASSSFSGQRGEQFF. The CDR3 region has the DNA TGTGCCAGCAGCTCCTTCTCCGGACAGCGTGGTGAGCAGTTCTTC.

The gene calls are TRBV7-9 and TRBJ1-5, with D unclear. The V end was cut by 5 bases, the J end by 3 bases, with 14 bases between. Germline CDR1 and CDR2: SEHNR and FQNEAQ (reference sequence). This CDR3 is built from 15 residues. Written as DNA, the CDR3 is TGTGCCAGCAGCGGCGGGTACAGTCTCAATCAGCCCCAGCATTTT. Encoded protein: CASSGGYSLNQPQHF.

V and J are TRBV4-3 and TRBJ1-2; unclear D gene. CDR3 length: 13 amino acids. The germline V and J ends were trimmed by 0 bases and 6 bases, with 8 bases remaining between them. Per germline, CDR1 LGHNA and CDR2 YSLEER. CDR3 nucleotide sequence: TGCGCCAGCAGCCAAGATCGGGTACATGGCTACACCTTC. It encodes CASSQDRVHGYTF.

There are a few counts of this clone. CDR3 nucleotides: TGTGCCAGCAGCCGACCGGGACTAGCGACCCGGCAGTACTTC. This encodes CASSRPGLATRQYF. This sequence joins TRBV6-5 and TRBJ2-7; 10 positions agree with TRBD2. The CDR3 runs to 14 residues. Germline assignment: CDR1 MNHEY and CDR2 SVGAGI. Germline trimming cut 6 bases from V and 9 bases from J; bases unmatched to any gene: 11.

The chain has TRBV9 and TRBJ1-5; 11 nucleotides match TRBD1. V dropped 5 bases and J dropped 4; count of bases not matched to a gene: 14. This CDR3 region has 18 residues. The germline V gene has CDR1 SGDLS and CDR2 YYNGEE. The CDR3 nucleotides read TGTGCCAGCAGATTTCCCAGTGGGGGGACAGGGGGTAATCAGCCCCAGCATTTT. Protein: CASRFPSGGTGGNQPQHF.